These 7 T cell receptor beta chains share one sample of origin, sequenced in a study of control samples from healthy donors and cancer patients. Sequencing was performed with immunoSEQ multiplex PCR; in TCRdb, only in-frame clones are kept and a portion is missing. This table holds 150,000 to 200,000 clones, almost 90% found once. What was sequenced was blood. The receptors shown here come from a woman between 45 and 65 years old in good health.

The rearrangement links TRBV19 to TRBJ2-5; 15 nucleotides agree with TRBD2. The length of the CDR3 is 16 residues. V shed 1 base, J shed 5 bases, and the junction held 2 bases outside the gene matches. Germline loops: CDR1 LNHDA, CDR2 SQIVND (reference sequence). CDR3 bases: TGTGCCAGTAGTATAGGCGGGACTAGCGGGGGGGAGACCCAGTACTTC. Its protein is CASSIGGTSGGETQYF.

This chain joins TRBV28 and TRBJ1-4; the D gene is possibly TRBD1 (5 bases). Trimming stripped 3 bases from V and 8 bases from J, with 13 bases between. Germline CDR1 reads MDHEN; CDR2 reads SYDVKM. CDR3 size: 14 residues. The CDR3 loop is CASSFVQGWEKLFF. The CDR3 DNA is TGTGCCAGCAGTTTCGTCCAGGGTTGGGAAAAACTGTTTTTT.

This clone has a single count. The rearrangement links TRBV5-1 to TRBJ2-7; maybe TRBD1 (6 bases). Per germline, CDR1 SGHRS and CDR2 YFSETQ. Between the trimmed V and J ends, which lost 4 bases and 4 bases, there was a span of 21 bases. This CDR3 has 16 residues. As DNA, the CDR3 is TGCGCCAGCAGCATGAGTACAGGGATCCCGGGGTACGAGCAGTACTTC. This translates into CASSMSTGIPGYEQYF.

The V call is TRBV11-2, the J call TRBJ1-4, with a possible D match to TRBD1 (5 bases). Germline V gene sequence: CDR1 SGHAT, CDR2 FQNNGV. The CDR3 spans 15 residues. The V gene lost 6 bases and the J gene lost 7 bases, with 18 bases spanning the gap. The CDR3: CASRRWGEGSEKLFF. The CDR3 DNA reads TGTGCCAGCAGACGCTGGGGCGAGGGCAGTGAAAAACTGTTTTTT.

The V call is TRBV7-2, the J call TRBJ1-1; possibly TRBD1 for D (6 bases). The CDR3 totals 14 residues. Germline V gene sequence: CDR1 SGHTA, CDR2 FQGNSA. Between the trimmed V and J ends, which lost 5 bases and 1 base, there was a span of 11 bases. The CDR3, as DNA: TGTGCCAGCAGCCCCCGGACAGCGAACACTGAAGCTTTCTTT. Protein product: CASSPRTANTEAFF.

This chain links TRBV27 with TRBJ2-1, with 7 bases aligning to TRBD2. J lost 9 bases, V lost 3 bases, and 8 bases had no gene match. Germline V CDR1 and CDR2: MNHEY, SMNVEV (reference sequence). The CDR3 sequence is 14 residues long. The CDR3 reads CASSFAGVGREQFF. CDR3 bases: TGTGCCAGCAGTTTTGCGGGAGTTGGTCGTGAGCAGTTCTTC.

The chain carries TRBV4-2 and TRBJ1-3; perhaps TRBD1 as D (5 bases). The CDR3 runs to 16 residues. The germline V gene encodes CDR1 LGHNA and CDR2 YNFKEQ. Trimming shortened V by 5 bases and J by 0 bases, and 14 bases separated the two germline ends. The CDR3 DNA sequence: TGTGCCAGCAGCGACCAACAGGACAACTCTGGAAACACCATATATTTT. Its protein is CASSDQQDNSGNTIYF.